The rows below give T cell receptor beta chains drawn from one sample of a study of Graves' ophthalmopathy and Graves' hyperthyroidism. TCRdb reprocessed the multiplex PCR reads via MiXCR and lists one record per CDR3 protein. Found here are about 640,000 distinct CDR3 sequences, about two fifths of them singletons; the top ten hold 3% to 3.5%. Sequencing was performed on peripheral blood. The receptors derive from an adult man with Graves' ophthalmopathy. CDR3s include the opening cysteine and the closing phenylalanine or tryptophan.

V | CDR3
TRBV5-1 | CASSLGGGIVEKLFF
TRBV6-1 | CASSEWGRVGEAFF
TRBV7-9 | CASSYSGTGPQETQYF
TRBV13 | CASSPTGGGETQYF
TRBV6-7 | CASSYRAGGSYEQYF
TRBV20-1 | CSARDPYGGEQYF
TRBV19 | CASSIVAGAGGNQPQHF
TRBV2 | CASSVNRANYGYTF
TRBV10-3 | CASSYSTENQPQHF
TRBV7-9 | CAWSPSGVYGYTF
TRBV6-2/TRBV6-3 | CASSPTGWANVLTF